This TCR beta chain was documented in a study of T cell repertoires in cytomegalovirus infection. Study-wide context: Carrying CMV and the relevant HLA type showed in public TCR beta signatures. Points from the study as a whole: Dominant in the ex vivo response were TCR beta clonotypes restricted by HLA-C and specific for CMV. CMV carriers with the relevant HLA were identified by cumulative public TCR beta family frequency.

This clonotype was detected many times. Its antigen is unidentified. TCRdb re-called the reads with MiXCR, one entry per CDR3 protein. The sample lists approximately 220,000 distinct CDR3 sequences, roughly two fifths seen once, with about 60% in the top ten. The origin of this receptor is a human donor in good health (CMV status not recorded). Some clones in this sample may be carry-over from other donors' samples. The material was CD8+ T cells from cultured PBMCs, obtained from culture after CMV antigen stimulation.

The CDR3, as DNA: TGTGCCAGCAGCTTAGCGATACAAGCTAACTATGGCTACACCTTC. Amino acid sequence: CASSLAIQANYGYTF. The rearrangement uses TRBV7-8 and TRBJ1-2; no firm D call. Germline V gene lookup returns CDR1 SGHVS and CDR2 FQNEAQ. The CDR3 contains 15 residues. Trimming left V 0 bases short and J 0 bases short, with 8 bases between.